This T cell receptor (beta chain) came from a study of blood T cell repertoires in COVID-19 (dated by TCRdb to 2018 to 2020). Background for the entire study: The collaborator samples originated in the United States, Italy and Spain and spanned the acute and convalescent phases of COVID-19. The material from the prospective study consisted of cDNA or gDNA derived from T cells, B-cell-depleted T cells, or PBMCs. Deeply sampled blood TCRbeta repertoires from subjects exposed to, actively infected with, or recovered from COVID-19 were included in the dataset. The repertoires were released in a freely available public database intended as a resource for research on the immune response to SARS-CoV-2. The samples were drawn from the first 160 participants of the ongoing ImmuneRACE study and from 1,254 subjects provided by 6 global collaborators. Sample metadata almost always included a de-identified subject ID, COVID-19 status, age in years and sex. Where available, HLA class I and class II types were obtained from metadata supplied by the sample provider rather than from assay-based typing.

The collaborating institutions used their own protocols to collect whole blood in K2EDTA tubes. Collaborator samples were shipped for TCRbeta analysis as frozen whole blood, isolated PBMCs, or DNA extracted from either sample type. The investigation overall reported the following: How much clinical and demographic metadata was included differed by source and by participant, and the metadata was provided uncurated.

Taken from cysteine to phenylalanine, the CDR3 has 13 residues. This entry keeps only the CDR3 DNA: 39 bases, framed from base 1. V loses 5 bases of germline sequence and J loses 0 bases, and the interval between the two ends is 7 bases. The germline V gene (reference sequence) yields MNHEY for CDR1 and SMNVEV for CDR2. TCRbeta CDR3 regions were amplified from genomic DNA by means of the immunoSEQ Assay, a bias-controlled multiplex PCR. Concerning the study's data processing: The number of nucleated cells in each sample was estimated from the amplification of reference gene primers within the assay. To quantify the absolute abundance of each unique TCRbeta CDR3 rearrangement, sequence reads were collapsed and filtered. Productive Simpson clonality was computed per sample as the square root of Simpson's diversity index over productive rearrangements. The clones in this table, taken by TCRdb from immuneACCESS, are in-frame only. Not every clone is retained; where verified, under half of the shortfall comes from an unresolved V gene, and the cause of the rest is unknown. That table is the source of V, J and clone size, and D and trimming were worked out from the DNA. The sample table holds some 190,000 clones, of which roughly 91% were seen once. The ten largest clones take up approximately 4.5% of the sample.

On this clone: Its antigen is not yet known. No per-base quality is available; no much larger clone lies one base away.

This clonotype was obtained from a human donor in a cohort sampled during active COVID-19. Recombination joined TRBV27 with TRBJ1-1, with an unclear D gene assignment. The sequenced material came from peripheral blood. The bases read TGTGCCAGCAGTAAAATTATGAACACTGAAGCTTTCTTT. Translated, it reads CASSKIMNTEAFF.